Each of the 26 T cell receptor beta chains below was sequenced from the same sample in a study of cytotoxic CD8 clonotypes in ibrutinib-treated CLL. TCRdb keeps only in-frame clones here, not all; method: immunoSEQ multiplex PCR. The sample consists of about 160,000 clones, 88% of them appearing once. The sequencing here drew on PBMCs, taken at disease progression, from a patient treated with ibrutinib. These receptors came from a human donor with chronic lymphocytic leukemia.

This chain connects TRBV9 to TRBJ2-3; no clear D gene. Trimming stripped 4 bases from V and 2 bases from J, with 5 bases between. CDR3 length: 12 amino acids. Germline CDR1 reads SGDLS; CDR2 reads YYNGEE. The CDR3 DNA follows: TGTGCCAGCAGCTCCCCCACAGATACGCAGTATTTT. Its translation: CASSSPTDTQYF.

This sequence joins TRBV2 and TRBJ1-2; TRBD1 matches at 11 bases. From germline, CDR1 is SNHLY and CDR2 FYNNEI. With V trimmed by 6 bases and J by 5 bases, 5 bases remained unmatched. The CDR3 runs to 14 residues. DNA of the CDR3: TGTGCCAGCAGGGGGACAGGGGGGAGTTATGGCTACACCTTC. Its translation is CASRGTGGSYGYTF.

V is TRBV11-3 and J is TRBJ2-1, with D maybe TRBD2 (5 bases). The CDR3 is 15 amino acids. Deletions cut 7 bases from V and 7 bases from J, with 20 bases between. Germline V lookup: CDR1 SGHNT, CDR2 YENEEA. The CDR3 region has the DNA TGTGCCAGCACCGCTAGCTTTGGAGTGGTGAATGAGCAGTTCTTC. It specifies CASTASFGVVNEQFF. The variable domain in full, completed from reference TRBV11-3 and TRBJ2-1, reads EAGVVQSPRYKIIEKKQPVAFWCNPISGHNTLYWYLQNLGQGPELLIRYENEEAVDDSQLPKDRFSAERLKGVDSTLKIQPAELGDSAVYLCASTASFGVVNEQFFGPGTRLTVL.

V gene TRBV4-1 combines with J gene TRBJ1-3; no clear D. Trimming left V 4 bases short and J 2 bases short, with 12 bases between. Germline V gene sequence: CDR1 MGHRA, CDR2 YSYEKL. The CDR3 is 15 amino acids. The CDR3: CASSLLPVPGNTIYF. DNA for the CDR3: TGCGCCAGCAGCCTCCTCCCTGTCCCTGGAAACACCATATATTTT.

The chain uses TRBV11-2 and TRBJ2-7; 16 bases map to TRBD2. The CDR3 spans 15 residues. V trimming: 6 bases; J trimming: 5 bases; junction bases outside the gene matches: 4. Germline CDR1 is SGHAT and CDR2 is FQNNGV. The CDR3 spells CASRGLAGGFHEQYF. The CDR3, as DNA: TGTGCCAGCAGGGGACTAGCGGGAGGGTTCCACGAGCAGTACTTC.

The chain carries TRBV19 and TRBJ1-5, with D perhaps matching TRBD1 (6 bases). This CDR3 comprises 16 residues. Germline V gene sequence: CDR1 LNHDA, CDR2 SQIVND (reference sequence). The V gene lost 3 bases and the J gene lost 3 bases, with 15 bases spanning the gap. CDR3 nucleotide sequence: TGTGCCAGTAGTATCGAAGGGACACGGGCCAATCAGCCCCAGCATTTT. Protein: CASSIEGTRANQPQHF.

CDR3 DNA: TGTGCCTGGAGTGTTGAAAGGAAGGAGGAGCAGTTCTTC. Translation: CAWSVERKEEQFF. The genes are TRBV30 and TRBJ2-1; D not certain. V was shortened by 0 bases and J by 10 bases, with 13 bases between the two germline ends. From germline, CDR1 is GTSNPN and CDR2 SVGIG (reference sequence). The CDR3 spans 13 residues. Based on the CDR3 plus reference TRBV30 and TRBJ2-1, the full variable domain is SQTIHQWPATLVQPVGSPLSLECTVEGTSNPNLYWYRQAAGRGLQLLFYSVGIGQISSEVPQNLSASRPQDRQFILSSKKLLLSDSGFYLCAWSVERKEEQFFGPGTRLTVL.

The chain carries TRBV27 and TRBJ1-2, with D tentatively TRBD1 (5 bases). The CDR3 extends over 14 amino acids. V lost 2 bases to trimming and J lost 5 bases, with 12 bases between them. Germline CDR1 is MNHEY and CDR2 is SMNVEV (reference sequence). For the CDR3, the DNA is TGTGCCAGCAGTTTAGGGCAGGGCCTATATGGCTACACCTTC. It encodes CASSLGQGLYGYTF.

The CDR3: CANGVGGSGANVLTF. The CDR3 nucleotides are TGTGCCAACGGGGTAGGGGGCTCTGGGGCCAACGTCCTGACTTTC. The rearrangement uses TRBV6-1 and TRBJ2-6; perhaps TRBD1 as D (6 bases). V dropped 10 bases and J dropped 0 bases, with 13 bases sitting between them. CDR1 is MNHNS and CDR2 is SASEGT in the germline V gene. This CDR3 spans 15 amino acids.

The chain has TRBV7-3 and TRBJ2-7; D not certain. Trimming cost V 6 bases and J 0 bases, with 12 bases left between them. Germline CDR1 and CDR2: SGHTA and FQGTGA. The CDR3 runs 14 residues. CDR3 in amino acids: CASSLQANSYEQYF. The CDR3, as DNA: TGTGCCAGCAGTTTGCAGGCAAACTCCTACGAGCAGTACTTC. The whole variable domain, remainder taken from reference TRBV7-3 and TRBJ2-7, is GAGVSQTPSNKVTEKGKYVELRCDPISGHTALYWYRQSLGQGPEFLIYFQGTGAADDSGLPNDRFFAVRPEGSVSTLKIQRTERGDSAVYLCASSLQANSYEQYFGPGTRLTVT.

This clone was found once. The chain links TRBV11-3 to TRBJ2-7; no firm D call. Germline assignment: CDR1 SGHNT and CDR2 YENEEA. V lost 8 bases to trimming and J lost 0 bases, with 14 bases between them. This CDR3 has 14 amino acids. In nucleotides, the CDR3 is TGTGCCAGCTTTGGTGGATCAAGCTCCTACGAGCAGTACTTC. It specifies CASFGGSSSYEQYF.

The chain employs TRBV5-1 and TRBJ2-7, with no clear D. The V gene lost 2 bases and the J gene lost 0 bases, with 3 bases spanning the gap. CDR1 is SGHRS, CDR2 YFSETQ, per germline. The CDR3 runs to 12 residues. CDR3 loop: CASSFSSYEQYF. The CDR3 DNA is TGCGCCAGCAGCTTCTCCTCCTACGAGCAGTACTTC.

Only one count was recorded for this clone. V gene TRBV5-6 combines with J gene TRBJ1-2; unclear D gene. CDR3 size: 13 residues. CDR1 and CDR2 from the germline V gene are SGHDT and YYEEEE. V was trimmed by 0 bases and J by 4 bases, leaving 7 bases between them. The CDR3 DNA reads as TGTGCCAGCAGCTTGGGACCGGGCTATGGCTACACCTTC. Its protein product is CASSLGPGYGYTF.

The genes are TRBV5-1 and TRBJ2-3, with 8 bases matching TRBD2. The trim removed 1 base at V and 3 bases at J, leaving 7 bases unmatched. Looked up from germline, CDR1 is SGHRS and CDR2 is YFSETQ. This CDR3 has 16 amino acids. CDR3 sequence reads: CASSLPSGSVTDTQYF. DNA for the CDR3: TGCGCCAGCAGCTTGCCCAGCGGGAGCGTAACAGATACGCAGTATTTT.

CDR3: CASSVGQFLYEQYF. The CDR3 region has the DNA TGTGCCAGTAGTGTCGGACAGTTCCTCTACGAGCAGTACTTC. The chain carries TRBV19 and TRBJ2-7; D might be TRBD1 (6 bases). The CDR3 runs 14 residues. Germline V gene lookup returns CDR1 LNHDA and CDR2 SQIVND (reference sequence). V shed 5 bases and J shed 3 bases, with 14 bases lying between them.

The CDR3 DNA reads TGCGCCAGCAGCTCCCTCCCACTAGCGGGAAAAACAGATACGCAGTATTTT. Protein product: CASSSLPLAGKTDTQYF. The chain joins TRBV5-1 to TRBJ2-3; TRBD2 matches at 10 bases. The CDR3 runs 17 residues. The germline gives CDR1 SGHRS, CDR2 YFSETQ. Trimming at V came to 3 bases and at J to 3 bases, leaving 10 bases not matched to a gene.

The chain recombines TRBV19 with TRBJ2-1; the match to TRBD2 covers 10 bases. The CDR3 is 15 amino acids. V lost 5 bases, J lost 8 bases, and 9 bases stayed unmatched. Germline V gene data show CDR1 as LNHDA and CDR2 as SQIVND (reference sequence). Written as DNA, the CDR3 is TGTGCCAGTAGTGGGGGACTAGCGTTCAGTCATGAGCAGTTCTTC. Protein product: CASSGGLAFSHEQFF.

This rearrangement joins TRBV9 to TRBJ2-5; 7 bases are a match to TRBD2. The J segment lost 2 bases and the V segment lost 0 bases, leaving 7 bases of the junction unmatched. The CDR3 extends over 16 amino acids. CDR1 and CDR2 from the germline V gene are SGDLS and YYNGEE. This CDR3 is CASSVGGGGRQETQYF. CDR3 sequence (DNA): TGTGCCAGCAGCGTAGGGGGTGGCGGGAGACAAGAGACCCAGTACTTC.

The chain is built from TRBV27 and TRBJ1-4; D is possibly TRBD1 (5 bases). The germline gives CDR1 MNHEY, CDR2 SMNVEV (reference sequence). The V and J ends lost 2 bases and 8 bases respectively, with 9 bases between them. The CDR3 contains 13 residues. The CDR3 sequence is CASSLQGEEKLFF. The CDR3 DNA sequence: TGTGCCAGCAGTTTACAGGGAGAAGAAAAACTGTTTTTT. Variable domain in full (rest from reference TRBV27 and TRBJ1-4): EAQVTQNPRYLITVTGKKLTVTCSQNMNHEYMSWYRQDPGLGLRQIYYSMNVEVTDKGDVPEGYKVSRKEKRNFPLILESPSPNQTSLYFCASSLQGEEKLFFGSGTQLSVL.

The CDR3 DNA follows: TGTGCCAGCAGCAGGGGACAGTTTCCCTACGAGCAGTACTTC. Its protein product is CASSRGQFPYEQYF. The V gene is TRBV7-3, the J gene TRBJ2-7; 7 bases line up with TRBD1. The CDR3 loop spans 14 amino acids. CDR1 is SGHTA and CDR2 is FQGTGA in the germline V gene. V shed 5 bases, J shed 2 bases, and the junction held 6 bases outside the gene matches.

The chain is built from TRBV15 and TRBJ2-1; 11 bases are a match to TRBD2. Germline CDR1 is LNHNV and CDR2 is YYDKDF (reference sequence). The V and J ends lost 1 base and 7 bases, in that order; junction bases with no gene match: 6. This CDR3 comprises 16 residues. The CDR3 sequence is CATSRARLAGNNEQFF. The CDR3, as DNA: TGTGCCACCAGCAGAGCAAGACTAGCGGGAAATAATGAGCAGTTCTTC. Combining the CDR3 with reference TRBV15 and TRBJ2-1 gives the whole variable domain DAMVIQNPRYQVTQFGKPVTLSCSQTLNHNVMYWYQQKSSQAPKLLFHYYDKDFNNEADTPDNFQSRRPNTSFCFLDIRSPGLGDTAMYLCATSRARLAGNNEQFFGPGTRLTVL.

CDR3 nucleotide sequence: TGTGCCAGCAGCTTATATAAAGTCACAGATACGCAGTATTTT. Encoded protein: CASSLYKVTDTQYF. The chain has TRBV7-9 and TRBJ2-3; D remains unclear. Germline V lookup: CDR1 SEHNR, CDR2 FQNEAQ (reference sequence). The V end lost 2 bases, the J end lost 2 bases, and 8 bases lay between the germline ends. This CDR3 is 14 amino acids long.

The chain joins TRBV6-4 to TRBJ2-2; tentative D call: TRBD1 (6 bases). Trimming removed 6 bases at V and 1 base at J, with 9 bases between. The CDR3 covers 14 residues. Germline CDR1 reads MRHNA; CDR2 reads SNTAGT. The CDR3 here is CASRRTENTGELFF. For the CDR3, the DNA is TGTGCCAGCAGAAGGACAGAGAACACCGGGGAGCTGTTTTTT.

This clone has just a few counts. The gene calls are TRBV6-1 and TRBJ2-1; 10 nucleotides agree with TRBD2. The germline V gene encodes CDR1 MNHNS and CDR2 SASEGT. V trimming: 4 bases; J trimming: 8 bases; junction bases outside the gene matches: 5. The CDR3 contains 14 residues. The CDR3: CASSASGGSYEQFF. Written as DNA, the CDR3 is TGTGCCAGCAGTGCTAGCGGGGGTAGCTATGAGCAGTTCTTC.

V and J are TRBV2 and TRBJ1-5, with D unresolved. V lost 3 bases and J 2 bases, leaving 11 bases between the germline ends. The CDR3 runs 15 residues. The germline V gene encodes CDR1 SNHLY and CDR2 FYNNEI. CDR3 amino acids: CASSDRPEGNQPQHF. The CDR3 nucleotides read TGTGCCAGCAGTGATCGTCCAGAAGGCAATCAGCCCCAGCATTTT.

V and J are TRBV6-6 and TRBJ2-7, with D perhaps matching TRBD2 (5 bases). V lost 6 bases, J lost 7 bases, and 19 bases lay in between. The CDR3 totals 14 residues. Germline V gives CDR1 MNHNY, CDR2 SVGAGI (reference sequence). The CDR3 nucleotides are TGTGCCAGCAGGGACCCGGGATTCGACCGAGAGCAGTACTTC. Encoded protein: CASRDPGFDREQYF.